This record concerns one T cell receptor (beta chain) sequence. Its recognized antigen is unknown. Within one base of it there is no much larger clone, and no base qualities were kept. RNA was extracted using the RNeasy kit, and roughly 0.5 to 1 microgram was reverse transcribed with random hexamers. TCR beta CDR3 regions were amplified with the immunoSEQ multiplex PCR assay covering 54 Vbeta and 13 Jbeta segments. PCR amplification bias was corrected by using a synthetic template baseline for primer optimization and computational correction. In the source study's methods: Reads were annotated to V, D and J genes per IMGT and analyzed with immunoSEQ Analyzer, keeping only productive sequences. Clonality was calculated as one minus the Shannon entropy normalized by log2 of the number of productive unique sequences. For each patient and control, public and private clones were evaluated among the 100 most prevalent clones. Clones were defined as Susac-specific if absent from the healthy and MS cohorts, from around 1,100 published viral clones and from other ImmuneACCESS disease sequences. Clones were called with MiXCR by TCRdb after fastp trimmed the public reads at Q25, and only in-frame beta chains were retained. Each CDR3 protein appears once, grouped with its most common genes and DNA. It is TCRdb's table, rather than the study itself, that gives the V and J calls and clone size. The sample table records about 50,000 distinct CDR3 sequences; 93% of these occur just once. The top ten clones comprise about 0.54% of the sample.

This entry is derived from a study of CD8 T cells in Susac syndrome (dated by TCRdb to between 2018 and 2021). In the study overall: Repertoire sequencing was used to test whether CD8+ T cell activation and differentiation in Susac syndrome was antigen driven. Clonality of the CD8+ T cell repertoire was compared between eleven to twelve healthy donors, roughly 14 Susac syndrome patients and under 19 multiple sclerosis patients. Here is what the overall study found, with its caveats: The study acknowledged that relatively few individuals were included in the TCR sequencing and HLA analysis.

CDR1 and CDR2 (LGHDT, YNNKEL) derive from the germline V gene (reference sequence). The CDR3 covers 14 residues, taking in both the cysteine and the phenylalanine. The read is trimmed to its CDR3 DNA, 42 bases read in frame from base 1. The germline ends are 16 bases apart after V is trimmed by 4 bases and J by 7 bases. Peripheral blood CD8+ and CD4+ T cells from healthy donors, Susac syndrome patients and multiple sclerosis patients were profiled using high-throughput TCR beta sequencing. Multiple sclerosis controls were treatment-naive patients with stable or active relapsing-remitting disease fulfilling revised McDonald criteria. Bulk CD8+ and CD4+ T cells were purified magnetically by negative isolation, whereas CD8+ TEMRA cells were enriched by FACS. Blood was drawn into EDTA tubes, processed within 24 hours, and PBMCs were isolated by density gradient centrifugation. PBMCs destined for TCR sequencing were cryopreserved in liquid nitrogen and later thawed in a 37 °C water bath. The sorted or isolated CD4+, CD8+ and CD8+ TEMRA cells had a purity of 90% or higher.

The sample comprised CD8+ T cells from PBMCs. The chain couples TRBV3-1 to TRBJ1-1; possibly the D gene is TRBD1, per 5 matching bases. The sequence came from a human donor with multiple sclerosis. DNA sequence: TGTGCCAGCAGCCGAGGGGTCGACCCCTTTGAAGCTTTCTTT. Translation gives CASSRGVDPFEAFF.